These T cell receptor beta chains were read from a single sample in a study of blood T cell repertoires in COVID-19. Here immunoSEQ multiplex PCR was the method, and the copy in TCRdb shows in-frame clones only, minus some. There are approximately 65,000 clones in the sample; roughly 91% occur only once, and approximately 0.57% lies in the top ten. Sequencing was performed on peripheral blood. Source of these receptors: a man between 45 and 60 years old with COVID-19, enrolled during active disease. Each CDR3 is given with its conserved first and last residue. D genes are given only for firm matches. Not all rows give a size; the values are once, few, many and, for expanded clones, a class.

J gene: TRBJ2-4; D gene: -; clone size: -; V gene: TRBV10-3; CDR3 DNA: TGTGCCATCAGTGATTCCCATTACATTCAGTACTTC; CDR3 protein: CAISDSHYIQYF
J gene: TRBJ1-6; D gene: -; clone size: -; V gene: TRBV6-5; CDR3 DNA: TGTGCCAGCAGTCCGTCACAGGGTTCTCATTCACCCCTCCACTTT; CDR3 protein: CASSPSQGSHSPLHF
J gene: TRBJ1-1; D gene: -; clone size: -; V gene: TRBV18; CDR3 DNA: TGTGCCAGCTCAAGTACAGGGACTGAAGCTTTCTTT; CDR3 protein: CASSSTGTEAFF
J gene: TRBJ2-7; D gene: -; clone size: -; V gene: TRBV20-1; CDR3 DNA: TGCAGTGCTAGTTCGGCCGCAAAAGAAGGGGTCGAGCAGTACTTC; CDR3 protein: CSASSAAKEGVEQYF
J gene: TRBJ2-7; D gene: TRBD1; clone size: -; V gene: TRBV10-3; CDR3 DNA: TGTGCCATCAGACCGGACAGGGGGACCTACGAGCAGTACTTC; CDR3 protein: CAIRPDRGTYEQYF
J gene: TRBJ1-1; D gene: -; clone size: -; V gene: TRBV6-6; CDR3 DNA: TGTGCCAGCAGTGTAGTGAACACTGAAGCTTTCTTT; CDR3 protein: CASSVVNTEAFF
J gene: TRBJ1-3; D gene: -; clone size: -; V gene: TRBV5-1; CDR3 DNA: TGCGCCAGCAGCTTGACAGGGTACACTGGAAACACCATATATTTT; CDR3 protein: CASSLTGYTGNTIYF
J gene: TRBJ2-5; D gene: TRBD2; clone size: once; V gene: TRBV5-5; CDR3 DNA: TGTGCCAGCAGCCTGGGACTAGCGGGAAGCATAGGAGAGACCCAGTACTTC; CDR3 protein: CASSLGLAGSIGETQYF
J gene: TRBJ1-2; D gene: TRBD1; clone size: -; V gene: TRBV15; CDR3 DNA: TGTGCCACCAGCAGTGCTCCTGGGACAGTCTATGGCTACACCTTC; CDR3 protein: CATSSAPGTVYGYTF
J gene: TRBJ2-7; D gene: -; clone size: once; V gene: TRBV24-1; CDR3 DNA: TGTGCCACCAGTGTAGGGGGCTACGAGCAGTACTTC; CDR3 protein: CATSVGGYEQYF